These 18 T cell receptor beta chains were all obtained from the same sample, sequenced in a study of OX40 agonist ivuxolimab in advanced cancers. The table came from immunoSEQ multiplex PCR; TCRdb's copy has only in-frame clones and leaves some out. This sample has tens of thousands of clones, with about 88% found just once. The source was CD4+ or CD8+ T cells sorted from blood, collected in a trial of the OX40 agonist ivuxolimab. The receptors stem from an adult with an advanced solid tumor such as melanoma, head and neck, liver or kidney cancer.

The chain joins TRBV30 to TRBJ2-5; D possibly corresponds to TRBD2 (7 bases). In germline, CDR1 is GTSNPN, CDR2 SVGIG (reference sequence). Trimming left V 3 bases short and J 4 bases short, with 12 bases between. The CDR3 runs 13 residues. CDR3: CAWRKGGGETQYF. The CDR3, as DNA: TGTGCCTGGAGAAAAGGGGGGGGAGAGACCCAGTACTTC. Combining the CDR3 with reference TRBV30 and TRBJ2-5 gives the whole variable domain SQTIHQWPATLVQPVGSPLSLECTVEGTSNPNLYWYRQAAGRGLQLLFYSVGIGQISSEVPQNLSASRPQDRQFILSSKKLLLSDSGFYLCAWRKGGGETQYFGPGTRLLVL.

J is TRBJ1-2 and V is TRBV18; 9 bases are shared with TRBD1. CDR1 KGHSH and CDR2 LQKENI come from the germline V gene. The V segment lost 4 bases and the J segment 6 bases; nucleotides outside the gene matches: 6. The CDR3 totals 14 residues. DNA for the CDR3: TGTGCCAGCTCACAAAACAGGGGGCAAGATGGCTACACCTTC. This gives the protein CASSQNRGQDGYTF.

The chain links TRBV6-1 to TRBJ1-5; 7 nucleotides line up with TRBD1. Germline V gene data show CDR1 as MNHNS and CDR2 as SASEGT. The length of the CDR3 is 13 residues. V was pared by 6 bases and J by 9 bases, with 8 bases of the junction left unmatched. The CDR3 sequence is CASSLDRDRPQHF. The CDR3 coding sequence is TGTGCCAGCAGCCTCGACAGGGACCGGCCCCAGCATTTT.

This clone was counted between two and nine times. This sequence joins TRBV4-2 and TRBJ1-1; no clear D. The CDR3 consists of 13 residues. Between the trimmed V and J ends, which lost 1 base and 3 bases, there was a span of 6 bases. Germline V gene lookup returns CDR1 LGHNA and CDR2 YNFKEQ. The CDR3 region is CASSQALHTEAFF. The DNA of the CDR3 is TGTGCCAGCAGCCAAGCCCTACACACTGAAGCTTTCTTT.

The chain links TRBV27 to TRBJ2-1; TRBD1 aligns across 8 bases. The CDR3 sequence is 18 residues long. CDR1 and CDR2 from the germline V gene are MNHEY and SMNVEV (reference sequence). V shed 3 bases and J 7 bases; nucleotides not matched to a gene: 17. The chain's CDR3 is CASSFYRTPGQGRNEQFF. The DNA of the CDR3 is TGTGCCAGCAGTTTCTACCGCACGCCTGGACAGGGACGGAATGAGCAGTTCTTC.

The chain employs TRBV10-2 and TRBJ2-7; D possibly corresponds to TRBD1 (5 bases). V was pared by 4 bases and J by 4 bases, with 8 bases between. This CDR3 comprises 12 residues. Looked up from germline, CDR1 is WSHSY and CDR2 is SAAADI. The CDR3 nucleotides read TGCGCCAGCAGTGGACAGAAATACGAGCAGTACTTC. As protein: CASSGQKYEQYF.

The rearrangement joins TRBV5-1 to TRBJ1-1; 12 bases fit TRBD1. Germline V gene lookup returns CDR1 SGHRS and CDR2 YFSETQ. V was pared by 3 bases and J by 7 bases, with 10 bases of the junction left unmatched. CDR3 length: 16 amino acids. CDR3 loop: CASSSTAGTGGFEAFF. As DNA, the CDR3 is TGCGCCAGCAGCTCTACCGCCGGGACAGGGGGCTTTGAAGCTTTCTTT.

The rearrangement links TRBV7-2 to TRBJ1-4, with D unresolved. Germline values: CDR1 SGHTA, CDR2 FQGNSA. CDR3 length: 14 amino acids. V lost 1 base, J lost 13 bases, and 16 bases lay in between. CDR3 nucleotide sequence: TGTGCCAGCAGCTTAGGCTTCGGCGGTTCAACACTGTTTTTT. As protein: CASSLGFGGSTLFF.

The chain recombines TRBV13 with TRBJ2-1; 11 bases are a match to TRBD1. The CDR3 is made up of 14 amino acids. V dropped 5 bases and J dropped 12; count of bases not matched to a gene: 9. Germline lookup yields CDR1 PRHDT and CDR2 FYEKMQ (reference sequence). The CDR3: CASSPGTGGLGQFF. The CDR3, as DNA: TGTGCCAGCAGCCCCGGGACAGGGGGATTAGGGCAGTTCTTC.

This clone was recorded only once. The V gene is TRBV29-1, the J gene TRBJ2-3; possible D gene TRBD2, 5 bases. Germline V lookup: CDR1 SQVTM, CDR2 ANQGSEA. The CDR3 runs to 10 residues. V shed 7 bases and J shed 5 bases, with 7 bases lying between them. CDR3 sequence reads: CSAGEDTQYF. The CDR3 DNA reads as TGCAGCGCCGGGGAAGATACGCAGTATTTT.

This rearrangement joins TRBV15 to TRBJ2-1; 9 bases align to TRBD1. The ends lost 1 base at V and 6 bases at J; junction bases unmatched: 7. The CDR3 has 16 residues. Per germline, CDR1 LNHNV and CDR2 YYDKDF (reference sequence). CDR3 in DNA: TGTGCCACCAGCAGAGCGGGACAGGGCCCTGGCAATGAGCAGTTCTTC. Protein: CATSRAGQGPGNEQFF.

CDR3 protein: CASKPLRGGANVLTF. CDR3 bases: TGTGCCAGCAAACCCCTTAGAGGTGGGGCCAACGTCCTGACTTTC. The chain is built from TRBV27 and TRBJ2-6; D uncertain. CDR1 is MNHEY, CDR2 SMNVEV, per germline (reference sequence). V lost 7 bases to trimming and J lost 3 bases, with 13 bases between them. The CDR3 totals 15 residues.

This chain uses TRBV27 with TRBJ2-7; perhaps TRBD2 as D (5 bases). With 2 bases removed from V and 5 bases from J, the gap between germline ends came to 10 bases. The CDR3 covers 13 residues. Germline loops: CDR1 MNHEY, CDR2 SMNVEV (reference sequence). Written as DNA, the CDR3 is TGTGCCAGCAGTTTAGAGGGAAAAAACGAGCAGTACTTC. This gives the protein CASSLEGKNEQYF.

CDR3 sequence: CASSYLTEAFF. CDR3 DNA: TGTGCCAGCAGTTACCTCACTGAAGCTTTCTTT. The chain combines TRBV6-1 with TRBJ1-1; D uncertain. The V and J ends lost 5 bases and 4 bases respectively, with 5 bases between them. Germline assignment: CDR1 MNHNS and CDR2 SASEGT. This CDR3 is built from 11 residues.

V and J are TRBV28 and TRBJ2-1; unclear D gene. V was shortened by 2 bases and J by 3 bases, with 11 bases between the two germline ends. Germline CDR1 is MDHEN and CDR2 is SYDVKM. The CDR3 covers 15 residues. The CDR3 DNA reads TGTGCCAGCAGTTTAACCCCCATCATCTACAATGAGCAGTTCTTC. Its translation: CASSLTPIIYNEQFF.

This chain connects TRBV7-2 to TRBJ1-1; D remains ambiguous. The germline gives CDR1 SGHTA, CDR2 FQGNSA. The germline V and J ends were trimmed by 0 bases and 4 bases, with 15 bases remaining between them. This CDR3 has 16 residues. CDR3 nucleotide sequence: TGTGCCAGCAGCTTAGCGTCGGGTCGAGCAAGCACTGAAGCTTTCTTT. This codes for CASSLASGRASTEAFF. Full variable domain (remainder filled in from reference TRBV7-2 and TRBJ1-1): GAGVSQSPSNKVTEKGKDVELRCDPISGHTALYWYRQSLGQGLEFLIYFQGNSAPDKSGLPSDRFSAERTGGSVSTLTIQRTQQEDSAVYLCASSLASGRASTEAFFGQGTRLTVV.

J is TRBJ2-7 and V is TRBV5-8, with 10 bases lining up with TRBD1. V was clipped by 4 bases and J by 3 bases; unmatched bases: 13. Germline V CDR1 and CDR2: SGHTS, YDEGEE. CDR3 length equals 17 residues. CDR3: CASSPSYGTGEFYEQYF. In nucleotides, the CDR3 is TGTGCCAGCAGCCCTTCTTATGGGACAGGGGAGTTCTACGAGCAGTACTTC.

V gene TRBV19 combines with J gene TRBJ2-2, with TRBD2 as a possible D gene (7 bases). The germline V gene has CDR1 LNHDA and CDR2 SQIVND (reference sequence). CDR3 length: 16 amino acids. The V end lost 3 bases, the J end lost 3 bases, and 14 bases lay between the germline ends. CDR3 in amino acids: CASSMSGGWYTGELFF. CDR3 DNA: TGTGCCAGTAGTATGTCGGGGGGCTGGTACACCGGGGAGCTGTTTTTT. The entire variable domain, with the rest obtained from reference TRBV19 and TRBJ2-2, is as follows: DGGITQSPKYLFRKEGQNVTLSCEQNLNHDAMYWYRQDPGQGLRLIYYSQIVNDFQKGDIAEGYSVSREKKESFPLTVTSAQKNPTAFYLCASSMSGGWYTGELFFGEGSRLTVL.